This TCR beta chain was recovered during a study of Ad26.COV2.S vaccination and SARS-CoV-2 variants. About the research overall: Donor allocation was to the COV1001 Ad26.COV2.S trial arm. Whole-study results and caveats: TCR breadth and depth estimates may have understated total T cell responses. After vaccination, reports described spike-specific CD8+ and CD4+ T cell responses as showing substantial breadth.

Using immunoSEQ multiplex PCR, the repertoire was profiled, and TCRdb retains in-frame clones only, with some absent. The sample lists about 320,000 clones; roughly 90% were seen once. Regarding treatment: some 20 received Ad26.COV2.S at low or high dose, single or two shots; about five received placebo; per-sample allocation not given. Day 63 following the first vaccine or placebo injection was when the samples were taken. Wuhan-strain spike was delivered by a replication-incompetent Ad26 vector. The CDR3 runs 14 residues. CDR1 and CDR2 (germline): MNHNS, SASEGT. Trimming left V 1 base short and J 9 bases short, with 13 bases between. In its sample, this clone was seen a few times. Its antigen is not identified.

The sample in question was peripheral blood, obtained in a trial of Ad26.COV2.S vaccine versus placebo. The V call is TRBV6-1, the J call TRBJ2-1; D not certain. The sequence came from a person between 18 and 65 years old who received the Ad26.COV2.S COVID-19 vaccine or a placebo. CDR3 loop: CASSEVYPLGEQFF. The CDR3 DNA reads TGTGCCAGCAGTGAAGTTTACCCGCTGGGTGAGCAGTTCTTC.